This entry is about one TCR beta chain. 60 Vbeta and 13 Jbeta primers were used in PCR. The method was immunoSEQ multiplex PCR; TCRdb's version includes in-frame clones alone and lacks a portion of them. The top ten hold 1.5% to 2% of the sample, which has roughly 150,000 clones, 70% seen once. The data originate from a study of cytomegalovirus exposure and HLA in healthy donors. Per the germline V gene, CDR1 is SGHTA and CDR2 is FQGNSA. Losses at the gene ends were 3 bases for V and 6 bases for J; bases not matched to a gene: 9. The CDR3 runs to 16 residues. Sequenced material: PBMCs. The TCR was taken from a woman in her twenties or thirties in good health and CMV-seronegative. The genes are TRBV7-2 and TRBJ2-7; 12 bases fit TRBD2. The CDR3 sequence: CASSFQTSGSGSEQYF. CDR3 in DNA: TGTGCCAGCAGCTTCCAGACTAGCGGGAGTGGTAGCGAGCAGTACTTC.